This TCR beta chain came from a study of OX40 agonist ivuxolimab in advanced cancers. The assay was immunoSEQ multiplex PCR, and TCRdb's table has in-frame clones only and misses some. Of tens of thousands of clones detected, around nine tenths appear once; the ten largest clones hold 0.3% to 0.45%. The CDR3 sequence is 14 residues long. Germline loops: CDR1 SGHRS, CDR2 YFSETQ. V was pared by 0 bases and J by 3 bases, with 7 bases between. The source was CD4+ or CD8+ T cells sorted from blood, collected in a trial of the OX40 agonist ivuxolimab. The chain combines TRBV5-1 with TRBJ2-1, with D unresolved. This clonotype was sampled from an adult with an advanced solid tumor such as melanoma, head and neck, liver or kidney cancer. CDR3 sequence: CASSLGQNYNEQFF. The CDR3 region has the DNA TGCGCCAGCAGCTTGGGGCAGAACTACAATGAGCAGTTCTTC.